This TCR beta chain was observed in a study of cytomegalovirus exposure and HLA in healthy donors. The V gene lost 2 bases and the J gene lost 3 bases, with 8 bases spanning the gap. Germline loops: CDR1 SGHRS, CDR2 YFSETQ. This CDR3 region has 14 residues. A multiplex PCR was run with 60 Vbeta primers and 13 Jbeta primers. TCRdb's copy holds only in-frame clones and misses some; the assay was immunoSEQ multiplex PCR. The sample records 120,000 or so clones, over 60% being singletons. The clonotype was recovered from a woman between 40 and 55 years old in good health and CMV-seropositive. Source material: PBMCs. The genes are TRBV5-1 and TRBJ2-2, with D unclear. The CDR3 nucleotides are TGCGCCAGCAGCTTAGACACCTACACCGGGGAGCTGTTTTTT. Protein: CASSLDTYTGELFF.